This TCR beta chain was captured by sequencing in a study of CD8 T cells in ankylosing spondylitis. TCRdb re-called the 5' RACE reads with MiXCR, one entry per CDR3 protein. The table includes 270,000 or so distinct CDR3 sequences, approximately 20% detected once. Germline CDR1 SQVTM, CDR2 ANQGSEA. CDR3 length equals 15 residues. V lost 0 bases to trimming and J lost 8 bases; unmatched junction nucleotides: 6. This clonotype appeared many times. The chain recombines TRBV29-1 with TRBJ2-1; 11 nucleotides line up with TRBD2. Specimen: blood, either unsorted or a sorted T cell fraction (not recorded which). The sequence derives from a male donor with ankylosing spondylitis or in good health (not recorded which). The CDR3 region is CSVEDSGRAGYEQFF. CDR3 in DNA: TGCAGCGTTGAAGATAGCGGGAGGGCCGGCTATGAGCAGTTCTTC.